This T cell receptor beta chain emerged from a study of OX40 agonist ivuxolimab in advanced cancers. The wider study: Administration of intravenous ivuxolimab to patients occurred every 2 weeks at 0.01 to 10 mg/kg. Aged roughly 20 to 85 with a mean of approximately 60 years, they were 82.7% male. Three patients had partial responses: one hepatocellular carcinoma, two cutaneous melanoma. Study-wide points: The mean number of expanded clones was higher in CD8+ T cells than in CD4+.

Some clones are missing from TCRdb's copy, which holds only in-frame ones; the method was immunoSEQ multiplex PCR. The sample records roughly 53,000 clones, approximately 84% being singletons. Germline CDR1 reads SGDLS; CDR2 reads YYNGEE. This CDR3 comprises 14 residues. Trimming left V 0 bases short and J 1 base short, with 8 bases between. Points on this clone: Antigen: not known.

The rearrangement joins TRBV9 to TRBJ2-7, with no clear D. This specimen was CD4+ or CD8+ T cells sorted from blood, taken in a trial of the OX40 agonist ivuxolimab. The sequence came from an adult with an advanced solid tumor such as melanoma, head and neck, liver or kidney cancer. The CDR3 reads CASSVGRWSYEQYF. The CDR3 DNA sequence: TGTGCCAGCAGCGTAGGGAGATGGTCCTACGAGCAGTACTTC. Based on the CDR3 plus reference TRBV9 and TRBJ2-7, the full variable domain is DSGVTQTPKHLITATGQRVTLRCSPRSGDLSVYWYQQSLDQGLQFLIQYYNGEERAKGNILERFSAQQFPDLHSELNLSSLELGDSALYFCASSVGRWSYEQYFGPGTRLTVT.